This TCR beta chain is drawn from a study of T cells in Graves' hyperthyroidism and ophthalmopathy. Amplified regions were TCR beta CDR3 sequences from RNA transcripts. First-round RT-PCR of the TCR CDR3 relied on the HTBI primer set. TCRdb used MiXCR to reprocess the multiplex PCR reads, holding one entry per CDR3 protein. The repertoire holds approximately 410,000 distinct CDR3 sequences, with roughly 15% as singletons. Calling Graves' hyperthyroidism stable meant ophthalmopathy did not progress within 18 months. This clonotype was observed at least ten times. The sequenced sample was blood. The clonotype was recovered from a woman aged 18 to 35 with Graves' hyperthyroidism.

The CDR3 sequence: CASRKGDKVSGELFF. CDR3 nucleotide sequence: TGTGCCAGCAGGAAAGGGGACAAGGTCTCCGGGGAGCTGTTTTTT. This rearrangement joins TRBV3-1 to TRBJ2-2, with D possibly matching TRBD1 (6 bases). In germline, CDR1 is LGHDT, CDR2 YNNKEL (reference sequence). This CDR3 has 15 residues. V gave up 6 bases and J gave up 6 bases, with 17 bases separating them.